This TCR beta chain derives from a study of identical twins. Trimming at V came to 5 bases and at J to 2 bases, leaving 3 bases not matched to a gene. The CDR3 extends over 15 amino acids. Germline loops: CDR1 ENHRY, CDR2 SYGVKD. Template switching, a step in the protocol, added a universal primer site, and cDNA carried unique molecular identifiers. MiXCR, applied by TCRdb to the 5' RACE reads, yields one record per CDR3 protein. The sample records 460,000 or so distinct CDR3 sequences, 14% being singletons. General study results and limits: Models underestimated TCR alpha sharing (out-of-frame) in monozygotic twins. Interpretation of the results relied on cross-sectional statistical analysis and not on following the same donors.

In the case of this clonotype: Its matching antigen is unknown.

A further study also used this sample, focusing on yellow fever vaccine responses in identical twins.

This sequence originates from a young woman in good health. The specimen was CD4+ T cells sorted from blood. V is TRBV10-3 and J is TRBJ2-1, with 10 bases lining up with TRBD2. This CDR3 is CAISRTSGAYNEQFF. CDR3 sequence (DNA): TGTGCCATCAGTCGGACTAGCGGAGCCTACAATGAGCAGTTCTTC.